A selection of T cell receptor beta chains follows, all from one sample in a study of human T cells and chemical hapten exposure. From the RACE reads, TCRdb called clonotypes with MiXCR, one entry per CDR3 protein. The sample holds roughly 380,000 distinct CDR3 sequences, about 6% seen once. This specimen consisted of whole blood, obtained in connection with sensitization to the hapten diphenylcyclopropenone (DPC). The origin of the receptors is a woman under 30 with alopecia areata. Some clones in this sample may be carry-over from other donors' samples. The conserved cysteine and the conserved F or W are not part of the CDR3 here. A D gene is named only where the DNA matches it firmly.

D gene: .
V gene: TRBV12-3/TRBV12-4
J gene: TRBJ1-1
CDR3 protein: ASSLDPDPNTEAF

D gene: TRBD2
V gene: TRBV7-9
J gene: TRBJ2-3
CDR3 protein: ATVPSGSTDTQY

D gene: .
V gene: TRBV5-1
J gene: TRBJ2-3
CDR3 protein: ASSLEDTGRDTQY

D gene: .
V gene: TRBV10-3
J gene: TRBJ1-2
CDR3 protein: AISAGASGGYT

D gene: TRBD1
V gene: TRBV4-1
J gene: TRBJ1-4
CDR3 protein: ASSQLMTGSSANEKLF

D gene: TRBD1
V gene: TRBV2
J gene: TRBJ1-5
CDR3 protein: ASSDKDRNQPQH

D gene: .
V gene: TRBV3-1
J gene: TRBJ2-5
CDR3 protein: ASSQGNVGETQY

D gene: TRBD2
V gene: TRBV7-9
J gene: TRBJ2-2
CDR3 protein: ASRRLASGELF

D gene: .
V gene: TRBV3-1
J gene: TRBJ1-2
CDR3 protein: ASSQEAAYGYT

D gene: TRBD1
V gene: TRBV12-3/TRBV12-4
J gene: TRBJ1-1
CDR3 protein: ASSSPALQGANTEAF

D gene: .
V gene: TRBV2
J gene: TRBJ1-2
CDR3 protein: ASYNMDDWYGYT

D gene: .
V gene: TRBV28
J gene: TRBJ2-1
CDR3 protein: ASSLFLVPREQF

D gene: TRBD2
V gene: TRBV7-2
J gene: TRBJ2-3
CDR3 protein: ASSRGGLLTDTQY

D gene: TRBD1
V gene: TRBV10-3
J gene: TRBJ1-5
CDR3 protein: AISESPGQGSNQPQH

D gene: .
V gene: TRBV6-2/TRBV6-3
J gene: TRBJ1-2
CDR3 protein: ASSYSYNYGYT

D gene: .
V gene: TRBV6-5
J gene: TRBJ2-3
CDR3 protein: ASSYWGDGTDTQY

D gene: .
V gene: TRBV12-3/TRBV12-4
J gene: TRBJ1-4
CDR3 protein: ASSPGTFNEKLF

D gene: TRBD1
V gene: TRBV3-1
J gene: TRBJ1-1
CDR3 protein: ASSWDSEAF

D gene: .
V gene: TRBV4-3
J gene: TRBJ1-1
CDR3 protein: ASSQDNDPPDEAF

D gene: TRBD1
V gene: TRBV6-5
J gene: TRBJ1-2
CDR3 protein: ASSYSTGDGGYT

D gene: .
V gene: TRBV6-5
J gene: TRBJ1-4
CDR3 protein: ASSRSSPGNEKLF

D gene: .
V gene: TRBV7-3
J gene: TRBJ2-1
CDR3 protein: ASSQGQVSYNEQF

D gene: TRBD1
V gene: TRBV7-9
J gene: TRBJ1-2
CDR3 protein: ASSLPGAGQGYT

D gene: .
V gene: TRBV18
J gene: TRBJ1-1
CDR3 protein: ASSPPDSYTEAF

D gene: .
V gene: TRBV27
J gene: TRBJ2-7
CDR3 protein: ASSFEGSPVYEQY

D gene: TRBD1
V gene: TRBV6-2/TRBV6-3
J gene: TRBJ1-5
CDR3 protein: ASSPHRGGASNQPQH

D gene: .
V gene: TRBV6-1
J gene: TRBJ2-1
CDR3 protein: ASSTTEPMGGGHNEQF

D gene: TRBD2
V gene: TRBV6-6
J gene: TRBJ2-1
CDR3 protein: ASSAYGAGGLNEQF

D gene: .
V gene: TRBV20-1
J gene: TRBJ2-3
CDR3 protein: SARGARAATDTQY

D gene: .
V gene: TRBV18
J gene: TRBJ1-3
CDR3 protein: ASSPSPTVNSGNTIY

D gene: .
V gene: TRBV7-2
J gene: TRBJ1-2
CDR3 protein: ASSYNREGDDGYT

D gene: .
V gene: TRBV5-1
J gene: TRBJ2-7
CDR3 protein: ASSLRTGAGREQY

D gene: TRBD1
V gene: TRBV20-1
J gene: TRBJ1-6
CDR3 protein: SAGGNSRGQQSPLH

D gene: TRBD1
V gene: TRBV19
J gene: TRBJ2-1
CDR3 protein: ASGQTGEGLGNEQF

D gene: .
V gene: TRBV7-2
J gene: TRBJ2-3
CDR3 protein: ASSSQSGAPAY

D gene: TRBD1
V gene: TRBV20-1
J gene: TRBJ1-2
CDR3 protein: SARVRVTGENYGYT

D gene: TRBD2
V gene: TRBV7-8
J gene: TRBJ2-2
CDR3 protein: ASSLDGLALPGELF

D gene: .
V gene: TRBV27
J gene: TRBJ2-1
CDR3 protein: ASSYTTVNEQF

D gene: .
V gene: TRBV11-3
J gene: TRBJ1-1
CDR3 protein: ASSLVPDTEAF

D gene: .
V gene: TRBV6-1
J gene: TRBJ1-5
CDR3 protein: ASNQGRSNQPQH

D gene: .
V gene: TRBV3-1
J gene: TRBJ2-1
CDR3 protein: ASSPSKLADRFNEQF

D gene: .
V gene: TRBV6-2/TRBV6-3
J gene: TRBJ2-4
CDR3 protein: ASSYAAGTTLDIQY

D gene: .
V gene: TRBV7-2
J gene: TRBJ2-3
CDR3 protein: ASSVKTSLSTDTQY